Listed below are T cell receptor beta chains from one sample, sequenced in a study of radiotherapy plus CTLA-4 blockade in lung cancer. TCRdb keeps only in-frame clones here, not all; method: immunoSEQ multiplex PCR. The sample has about 110,000 clones, 85% to 90% seen once. Sequencing used peripheral blood, obtained from a patient treated with radiotherapy plus ipilimumab. All receptors derive from a human donor with non-small cell lung cancer that progressed on radiotherapy plus ipilimumab. Some clones in this sample may be carry-over from other donors' samples. Each CDR3 is given with its conserved first and last residue. A D gene is named only where the DNA matches it firmly. Only some rows state a clone size, as once, few, many or a class for expanded clones.

J	size	D	length	V	CDR3	DNA
TRBJ1-3	once	.	15	TRBV9	CASSVSSFSGNTIYF	TGTGCCAGCAGCGTAAGCAGTTTCTCTGGAAACACCATATATTTT
TRBJ1-2	.	.	14	TRBV5-6	CASSHLTVNYGYTF	TGTGCCAGCAGCCACCTGACAGTGAACTATGGCTACACCTTC
TRBJ1-3	.	.	14	TRBV5-1	CASSLGTAGNTIYF	TGCGCCAGCAGCTTGGGGACGGCTGGTAACACCATATATTTT
TRBJ2-1	.	TRBD1	15	TRBV4-3	CASSHSGQGGHEQFF	TGCGCCAGCAGCCACTCCGGACAGGGTGGACATGAGCAGTTCTTC
TRBJ1-1	.	.	16	TRBV5-4	CASSAGGEGVGTEAFF	TGTGCCAGCAGCGCAGGAGGGGAGGGGGTTGGCACTGAAGCTTTCTTT
TRBJ1-3	.	.	16	TRBV9	CASSVQDAGTGNTIYF	TGTGCCAGCAGCGTACAGGACGCGGGAACTGGAAACACCATATATTTT
TRBJ1-2	.	TRBD1	15	TRBV18	CASSPDRASNYGYTF	TGTGCCAGCTCACCAGACAGGGCCTCTAACTATGGCTACACCTTC
TRBJ2-7	.	.	15	TRBV4-2	CASSPLTASGYEQYF	TGTGCCAGCAGCCCTTTGACCGCGAGTGGGTACGAGCAGTACTTC
TRBJ2-7	.	TRBD2	13	TRBV11-2	CASSSFRTQTGGF	TGTGCCAGCAGCTCGTTCCGAACGCAAACGGGGGGCTTC
TRBJ2-3	.	TRBD2	14	TRBV5-1	CASSFSGGIDTQYF	TGCGCCAGCAGCTTTAGCGGGGGGATAGATACGCAGTATTTT
TRBJ2-7	.	TRBD1	14	TRBV6-5	CASSLGQGKSGQYF	TGTGCCAGCAGTTTAGGACAGGGGAAATCGGGGCAGTACTTC
TRBJ2-5	.	TRBD2	11	TRBV20-1	CSSGAQETQYF	TGCAGTAGCGGGGCCCAAGAGACCCAGTACTTC
TRBJ2-5	.	.	13	TRBV5-1	CASSFQNQETQYF	TGCGCCAGCAGCTTCCAGAACCAAGAGACCCAGTACTTC
TRBJ1-5	.	TRBD1	17	TRBV19	CASSIVPGQVSNQPQHF	TGTGCCAGTAGTATAGTGCCGGGACAGGTTAGCAATCAGCCCCAGCATTTT
TRBJ2-7	.	.	11	TRBV2	CASSDRYEQYF	TGTGCCAGCAGCGATCGCTACGAGCAGTACTTC
TRBJ2-1	.	.	15	TRBV5-4	CASSLRGKEGNEQFF	TGTGCCAGCAGCTTGAGGGGGAAGGAAGGGAATGAGCAGTTCTTC
TRBJ2-1	few	TRBD1	16	TRBV5-4	CASSSGTGGSYNEQFF	TGTGCCAGCAGCTCCGGGACAGGAGGTTCCTACAATGAGCAGTTCTTC
TRBJ1-5	.	.	15	TRBV5-5	CASSLRRGSDQPQHF	TGTGCCAGCAGCTTGCGGAGGGGATCGGATCAGCCCCAGCATTTT
TRBJ2-5	once	.	14	TRBV5-4	CASSPGEKQETQYF	TGTGCCAGCAGCCCCGGGGAGAAACAAGAGACCCAGTACTTC
TRBJ2-7	.	TRBD1	14	TRBV5-1	CASSPQGASYEQYF	TGCGCCAGCAGCCCACAGGGGGCCTCCTACGAGCAGTACTTC
TRBJ1-4	.	.	13	TRBV13	CASRWGPAEKLFF	TGTGCCAGCAGATGGGGCCCGGCGGAAAAACTGTTTTTT
TRBJ2-3	.	.	13	TRBV18	CASSPGGGDTQYF	TGTGCCAGCTCACCAGGGGGAGGAGATACGCAGTATTTT
TRBJ2-7	few	.	15	TRBV6-1	CASSEEGGSSSEQYF	TGTGCCAGCAGTGAAGAGGGTGGCAGTAGCTCCGAGCAGTACTTC
TRBJ2-2	.	.	11	TRBV10-3	CATGVPGELFF	TGTGCCACCGGGGTGCCCGGGGAGCTGTTTTTT
TRBJ2-7	.	.	10	TRBV7-2	CGVGTGEQYF	TGTGGGGTGGGAACGGGCGAGCAGTACTTC
TRBJ1-1	.	.	16	TRBV5-4	CASSLPGAGSNTEAFF	TGTGCCAGCAGCTTGCCAGGGGCAGGATCGAACACTGAAGCTTTCTTT
TRBJ2-7	.	TRBD1	15	TRBV9	CASSMTGTGDHEQYF	TGTGCCAGCAGCATGACCGGGACAGGGGACCACGAGCAGTACTTC
TRBJ2-5	.	.	13	TRBV10-3	CAISEYSQETQYF	TGTGCCATCAGTGAGTACAGCCAAGAGACCCAGTACTTC
TRBJ2-7	.	.	12	TRBV25-1	CASNGNSYEQYF	TGTGCCAGCAACGGGAATTCCTACGAGCAGTACTTC
TRBJ1-1	.	.	14	TRBV6-6	CASSYAAMNTEAFF	TGTGCCAGCAGTTACGCAGCTATGAACACTGAAGCTTTCTTT
TRBJ2-4	.	.	13	TRBV5-1	CASSHSERNIQYF	TGCGCCAGCAGCCACAGCGAACGAAACATTCAGTACTTC
TRBJ1-1	.	TRBD1	13	TRBV2	CASSRDRGTEAFF	TGTGCCAGCAGTCGGGACAGGGGCACTGAAGCTTTCTTT
TRBJ2-7	.	.	13	TRBV29-1	CSVEGQGPYEQYF	TGCAGCGTTGAGGGTCAGGGGCCCTACGAGCAGTACTTC
TRBJ2-7	.	.	14	TRBV2	CASYRDIGHAEQYF	TGTGCCAGCTACCGGGACATTGGACATGCTGAGCAGTACTTC
TRBJ2-5	few	.	12	TRBV11-2	CASSLAGETQYF	TGTGCCAGCAGCTTAGCGGGAGAGACCCAGTACTTC
TRBJ1-2	.	.	13	TRBV6-5	CASSYSEGNGYTF	TGTGCCAGCAGTTACTCGGAAGGGAATGGCTACACCTTC
TRBJ1-2	once	.	13	TRBV27	CASSLSVSYGYTF	TGTGCCAGCAGTTTATCGGTGTCATATGGCTACACCTTC
TRBJ2-7	.	TRBD1	12	TRBV2	CASRGQGNEQYF	TGTGCCAGCAGGGGACAGGGTAACGAGCAGTACTTC
TRBJ1-4	.	.	13	TRBV19	CASSFSKNEKLFF	TGTGCCAGTAGTTTCAGTAAAAATGAAAAACTGTTTTTT
TRBJ2-7	once	.	13	TRBV25-1	CASHGTPAYEQYF	TGTGCCAGCCACGGGACACCAGCCTACGAGCAGTACTTC
TRBJ2-7	.	TRBD1	17	TRBV7-9	CASGVNIRTGDSYEQYF	TGTGCCAGTGGGGTGAATATCAGGACAGGCGACTCCTACGAGCAGTACTTC
TRBJ1-6	.	.	14	TRBV5-6	CASSSMVSNSPLHF	TGTGCCAGCAGCTCGATGGTCTCAAATTCACCCCTCCACTTT
TRBJ1-6	.	.	13	TRBV29-1	CSVRFSNNSPLHF	TGCAGCGTTCGCTTTTCGAATAATTCACCCCTCCACTTT
TRBJ1-1	few	TRBD1	14	TRBV18	CASSPRQGKTEAFF	TGTGCCAGCTCACCTAGACAGGGAAAAACTGAAGCTTTCTTT
TRBJ2-3	once	.	14	TRBV4-3	CASSQLRTRDTQYF	TGCGCCAGCAGCCAACTACGTACTAGGGATACGCAGTATTTT
TRBJ1-3	.	.	15	TRBV23-1	CASSQSPGEGDTIYF	TGCGCCAGCAGTCAATCACCGGGAGAGGGGGACACCATATATTTT
TRBJ1-1	.	TRBD1	14	TRBV30	CAWRGGQGAFEAFF	TGTGCCTGGAGGGGAGGACAGGGGGCGTTTGAAGCTTTCTTT
TRBJ2-5	.	.	16	TRBV6-5	CASSYSGLESRETQYF	TGTGCCAGCAGTTACTCTGGGCTAGAGAGCCGAGAGACCCAGTACTTC
TRBJ2-4	.	TRBD1	16	TRBV7-9	CASSPSRGTTADIQYF	TGTGCCAGCAGCCCCTCCAGGGGGACAACGGCGGACATTCAGTACTTC